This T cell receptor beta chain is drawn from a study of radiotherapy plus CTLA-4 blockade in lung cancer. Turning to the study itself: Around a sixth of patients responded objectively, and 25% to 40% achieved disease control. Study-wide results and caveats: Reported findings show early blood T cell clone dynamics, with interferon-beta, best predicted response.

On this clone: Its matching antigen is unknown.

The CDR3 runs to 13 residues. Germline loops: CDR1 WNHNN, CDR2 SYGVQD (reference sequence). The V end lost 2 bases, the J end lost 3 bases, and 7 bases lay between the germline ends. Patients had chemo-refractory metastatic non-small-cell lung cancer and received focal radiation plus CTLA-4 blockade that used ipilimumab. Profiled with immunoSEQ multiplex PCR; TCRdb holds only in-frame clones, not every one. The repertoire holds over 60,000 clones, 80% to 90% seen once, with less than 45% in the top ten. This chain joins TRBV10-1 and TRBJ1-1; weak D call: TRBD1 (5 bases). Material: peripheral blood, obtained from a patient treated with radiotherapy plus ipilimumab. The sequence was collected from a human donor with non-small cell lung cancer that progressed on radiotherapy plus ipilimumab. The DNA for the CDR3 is TGCGCCAGCAGTGAGACAGGATACACTGAAGCTTTCTTT. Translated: CASSETGYTEAFF.